Included here is one T cell receptor (beta chain) sequence, with context. Its antigen remains unidentified. No quality values exist for individual bases; no much larger clone is one base distant. These data come from a study of blood T cell repertoires in COVID-19 (dated by TCRdb to 2018 to 2021). Regarding the research as a whole: The collaborator samples originated in the United States, Italy and Spain and spanned the acute and convalescent phases of COVID-19. The material from the prospective study consisted of cDNA or gDNA derived from T cells, B-cell-depleted T cells, or PBMCs. The repertoires were released in a freely available public database intended as a resource for research on the immune response to SARS-CoV-2. HLA class I and class II types, where available, came from metadata supplied by the sample provider rather than from assay-based typing. Nearly every sample came with metadata listing a de-identified subject ID, COVID-19 status, age in years and sex. Samples came from the ongoing ImmuneRACE study (first 160 participants) plus 1,254 subjects from 6 global collaborators. The dataset comprised deeply sampled blood TCRbeta repertoires from subjects exposed to, actively infected with, or recovered from COVID-19. The paper's findings and limits, for the study overall: The amount of clinical and demographic metadata varied by source and participant and was provided uncurated.

From a lookup of the germline V gene, CDR1 and CDR2 are MGHRA and YSYEKL. The germline V end is reduced by 4 bases and the J end by 1 base; junction bases left unmatched: 4. The CDR3 has 15 amino acids, counting the end cysteine and phenylalanine. The read is trimmed to its CDR3 DNA, 45 bases read in frame from base 1. Collaborating institutions collected whole blood in K2EDTA tubes following their own protocols. For TCRbeta analysis, collaborators shipped samples as frozen whole blood, isolated PBMCs, or DNA extracted from either of those sample types. The immunoSEQ Assay, a bias-controlled multiplex PCR, was used to amplify TCRbeta CDR3 regions from genomic DNA. The study's processing was this. Nucleated cell counts per sample were estimated from amplification of reference gene primers within the assay. To quantify the absolute abundance of each unique TCRbeta CDR3 rearrangement, sequence reads were collapsed and filtered. Productive Simpson clonality was computed per sample as the square root of Simpson's diversity index over productive rearrangements. Held by TCRdb, this immuneACCESS table contains in-frame sequences only and omits some clones. Under half of the omission traces to an unresolved V gene where checked; the cause of the rest is unknown. That table supplies the V and J calls and clone size; D and trimming were determined from the DNA. The sample records a few hundred thousand clones, 80% to 90% of which are singletons. 1% to 1.5% of the sample belongs to the ten largest clones.

Sequenced input: peripheral blood. The rearrangement combines TRBV4-1 with TRBJ1-1, with 9 central nucleotides matching TRBD1. This clonotype was sampled from a woman aged 45-59 years with acute or convalescent COVID-19. The nucleotides read TGCGCCAGCAGCCTTTCGGACAGGGGGAACACTGAAGCTTTCTTT. This yields the protein CASSLSDRGNTEAFF.